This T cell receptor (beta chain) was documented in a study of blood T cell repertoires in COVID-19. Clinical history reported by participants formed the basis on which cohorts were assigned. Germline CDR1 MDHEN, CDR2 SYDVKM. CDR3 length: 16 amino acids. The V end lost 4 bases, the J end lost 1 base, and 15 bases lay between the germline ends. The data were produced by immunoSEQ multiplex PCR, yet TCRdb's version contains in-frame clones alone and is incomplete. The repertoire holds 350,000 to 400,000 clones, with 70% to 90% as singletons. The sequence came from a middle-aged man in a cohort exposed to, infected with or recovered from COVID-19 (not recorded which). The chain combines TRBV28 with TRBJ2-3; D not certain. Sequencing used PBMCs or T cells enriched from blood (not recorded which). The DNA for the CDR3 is TGTGCCAGCAGTTCCCCCCGAAAAGGAGGCACAGATACGCAGTATTTT. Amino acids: CASSSPRKGGTDTQYF.